A single sample gave rise to the 28 T cell receptor beta chains below, sequenced in a study of blood T cells in healthy people across ages. PCR was performed a second time for roughly 7 to 11 cycles using a sample-barcoded 5' primer and a J-beta primer mix. TCRdb processed the 5' RACE reads anew with MiXCR; each CDR3 protein has one entry. Among around 940,000 distinct CDR3 sequences listed, roughly 51% were seen once. Sequenced: blood. These receptors all come from a woman in her fifties or sixties in good health.

The chain employs TRBV6-1 and TRBJ2-7; D gene uncertain. The germline V and J ends were trimmed by 0 bases and 0 bases, with 6 bases remaining between them. CDR1 and CDR2 (germline): MNHNS, SASEGT. This CDR3 comprises 14 residues. The CDR3 region is CASSEAYRSYEQYF. CDR3 nucleotide sequence: TGTGCCAGCAGTGAAGCCTACCGCTCCTACGAGCAGTACTTC.

This rearrangement joins TRBV7-2 to TRBJ1-1; D is possibly TRBD1 (5 bases). The CDR3 consists of 14 residues. The V end lost 5 bases, the J end lost 4 bases, and 14 bases lay between the germline ends. Germline V gene lookup returns CDR1 SGHTA and CDR2 FQGNSA. The CDR3 DNA is TGTGCCAGCAGCCCAGTGGGGGTGGGCACTGAAGCTTTCTTT. It yields the protein CASSPVGVGTEAFF.

The V call is TRBV15, the J call TRBJ2-3, with D possibly being TRBD1 (5 bases). Germline V gene lookup returns CDR1 LNHNV and CDR2 YYDKDF (reference sequence). The CDR3 contains 14 residues. V dropped 3 bases and J dropped 5 bases, with 12 bases sitting between them. The CDR3 loop reads CATSSTGRVDTQYF. The CDR3 DNA reads TGTGCCACCAGCAGTACAGGAAGAGTAGATACGCAGTATTTT.

J is TRBJ2-7 and V is TRBV14, with D perhaps TRBD1 (6 bases). V lost 4 bases, J lost 3 bases, and 16 bases lay in between. The CDR3 loop spans 15 amino acids. CDR1 is SGHDN, CDR2 FVKESK, per germline. CDR3 coding DNA: TGTGCCAGCAGCCGGACCCGGGACAACCTCTACGAGCAGTACTTC. Protein sequence: CASSRTRDNLYEQYF.

The chain is built from TRBV5-1 and TRBJ1-1; weak D call: TRBD1 (6 bases). Germline CDR1 reads SGHRS; CDR2 reads YFSETQ. Trimming pared 2 bases from V and 7 bases from J, leaving 9 bases between. The CDR3 covers 12 residues. Here the CDR3 reads CASSFGGLEAFF. The CDR3 DNA reads as TGCGCCAGCAGCTTCGGGGGGCTTGAAGCTTTCTTT.

This clonotype was counted a single time. The chain carries TRBV15 and TRBJ2-5, with 9 bases identical to TRBD2. Germline trimming cut 1 base from V and 11 bases from J; bases unmatched to any gene: 11. This CDR3 is built from 15 residues. Germline assignment: CDR1 LNHNV and CDR2 YYDKDF (reference sequence). The DNA for the CDR3 is TGTGCCACCAGCAGAGGGGACCGACTAGCGGTCCAGCAGTACTTC. Translation gives CATSRGDRLAVQQYF.

The V gene is TRBV6-5, the J gene TRBJ2-5; the match to TRBD2 covers 8 bases. The junction had 11 bases not matched to a gene; V was cut back by 6 bases and J by 2 bases. The CDR3 sequence is 16 residues long. Germline CDR1 reads MNHEY; CDR2 reads SVGAGI. CDR3 nucleotide sequence: TGTGCCAGCAGCCTCGCCGCTAGCGGGCTGCAAGAGACCCAGTACTTC. Its translation is CASSLAASGLQETQYF.

The J gene is TRBJ2-3, the V gene TRBV9; TRBD2 is a possible D gene (6 bases). The germline CDR1 and CDR2 sequences are SGDLS and YYNGEE. Trimming removed 3 bases at V and 0 bases at J, with 8 bases between. The CDR3 runs 14 residues. CDR3 in DNA: TGTGCCAGCAGCGGGAGGGATAGCACAGATACGCAGTATTTT. Translating it yields CASSGRDSTDTQYF.

About this clonotype: This clone may be a read error of a much larger clone one base away. The rearrangement uses TRBV6-6 and TRBJ2-3, with no clear D. This CDR3 contains 12 residues. Per the germline V gene, CDR1 is MNHNY and CDR2 is SVGAGI (reference sequence). V dropped 7 bases and J dropped 2 bases, with 7 bases sitting between them. The CDR3 spells CASIPDTDTQYF. The CDR3 nucleotides read TGTGCCAGCATCCCAGACACAGATACGCAGTATTTT.

The gene calls are TRBV5-1 and TRBJ2-1; 7 nucleotides align to TRBD2. Looked up from germline, CDR1 is SGHRS and CDR2 is YFSETQ. V dropped 7 bases and J dropped 0; count of bases not matched to a gene: 4. The CDR3 has 14 residues. The CDR3 bases are TGCGCCAGCTCCCGGGACTACTCCTACAATGAGCAGTTCTTC. It specifies CASSRDYSYNEQFF. Variable domain in full (rest from reference TRBV5-1 and TRBJ2-1): KAGVTQTPRYLIKTRGQQVTLSCSPISGHRSVSWYQQTPGQGLQFLFEYFSETQRNKGNFPGRFSGRQFSNSRSEMNVSTLELGDSALYLCASSRDYSYNEQFFGPGTRLTVL.

Only a few counts were recorded for this clonotype. V and J are TRBV28 and TRBJ2-7; no definite D call. Germline V gene sequence: CDR1 MDHEN, CDR2 SYDVKM. V lost 9 bases to trimming and J lost 2 bases, with 14 bases between them. There are 13 residues in the CDR3. This CDR3 is CASTDRQTYEQYF. The CDR3 bases are TGTGCCAGTACTGACCGCCAAACCTACGAGCAGTACTTC.

This chain joins TRBV2 and TRBJ2-7; the D gene could be TRBD1 or TRBD2 (6 bases each). Per germline, CDR1 SNHLY and CDR2 FYNNEI. V was cut by 2 bases and J by 0 bases, with 14 bases left in between. The CDR3 sequence is 16 residues long. The CDR3 protein is CASSESEGVGSYEQYF. The DNA of the CDR3 is TGTGCCAGCAGTGAATCGGAGGGGGTGGGCTCCTACGAGCAGTACTTC.

The V gene is TRBV18, the J gene TRBJ2-4; D is unresolved. Germline V lookup: CDR1 KGHSH, CDR2 LQKENI. The CDR3 covers 15 residues. V dropped 3 bases and J dropped 2 bases, with 11 bases sitting between them. The CDR3 nucleotides read TGTGCCAGCTCACCGGCAGGCAGTTCCAAAAACATTCAGTACTTC. It is translated as CASSPAGSSKNIQYF.

This chain links TRBV28 with TRBJ2-1; TRBD2 matches at 7 bases. The CDR3 covers 15 residues. The ends lost 6 bases at V and 10 bases at J; junction bases unmatched: 15. Germline CDR1 and CDR2: MDHEN and SYDVKM. This CDR3 is CASSSTWEGLREQFF. The CDR3 bases are TGTGCCAGCAGCTCCACCTGGGAGGGCCTCCGGGAGCAGTTCTTC.

This clonotype came up a few times. This rearrangement joins TRBV29-1 to TRBJ2-1, with D perhaps matching TRBD2 (6 bases). The germline V gene has CDR1 SQVTM and CDR2 ANQGSEA. This CDR3 has 14 residues. Trimming shortened V by 2 bases and J by 0 bases, and 8 bases separated the two germline ends. The CDR3 nucleotides are TGCAGCGTTGAAACCGGGGGCTCCTACAATGAGCAGTTCTTC. This translates into CSVETGGSYNEQFF.

CDR3: CASSRDRLGYF. Written as DNA, the CDR3 is TGTGCCAGCAGTCGGGACAGGCTCGGGTATTTT. This chain links TRBV2 with TRBJ2-3; 8 bases match TRBD1. Germline trimming cut 5 bases from V and 14 bases from J; bases unmatched to any gene: 6. Germline lookup yields CDR1 SNHLY and CDR2 FYNNEI. CDR3 size: 11 residues.

V and J are TRBV29-1 and TRBJ1-1; 7 bases map to TRBD1. The CDR3 sequence is 14 residues long. The V segment lost 6 bases and the J segment 0 bases; nucleotides outside the gene matches: 7. Per germline, CDR1 SQVTM and CDR2 ANQGSEA. The CDR3 nucleotides are TGCAGCGTAGACGTGACAGGGTTGAACACTGAAGCTTTCTTT. Translation gives CSVDVTGLNTEAFF.

The CDR3 sequence is CSVDGWTRSYNEQFF. DNA of the CDR3: TGCAGCGTTGATGGGTGGACCCGCTCCTACAATGAGCAGTTCTTC. The chain links TRBV29-1 to TRBJ2-1; D is undetermined. V shed 3 bases and J shed 0 bases, with 12 bases lying between them. The germline V gene has CDR1 SQVTM and CDR2 ANQGSEA. The CDR3 consists of 15 residues.

This clonotype was counted a single time. The V call is TRBV6-2 or TRBV6-3, the J call TRBJ2-5; D gene unclear. The DNA end is more similar to TRBJ2-7, so the J call may be wrong. The CDR3 extends over 12 amino acids. Germline V CDR1 and CDR2: MNHEY, SVGEGT. The CDR3 nucleotides are TGTGCCAGCAAGGGCAACGCTTACGAGCAGTACTTC. The encoded protein is CASKGNAYEQYF.

This chain uses TRBV7-9 with TRBJ2-1; TRBD2 agrees at 9 bases. Germline V lookup: CDR1 SEHNR, CDR2 FQNEAQ (reference sequence). Trimming took 4 bases from V and 7 from J; bases not matched to a gene: 20. This CDR3 has 19 amino acids. The CDR3 loop reads CASSSRSSGSYLVINEQFF. DNA for the CDR3: TGTGCCAGCAGCTCACGGAGTAGCGGGAGCTATCTAGTGATAAATGAGCAGTTCTTC.

V usage is TRBV10-3 and J usage is TRBJ2-5; D gene ambiguous. Germline CDR1 reads ENHRY; CDR2 reads SYGVKD. The length of the CDR3 is 12 residues. Trimming removed 11 bases at V and 4 bases at J, with 14 bases between. In nucleotides, the CDR3 is TGTGCCGTCGGTCCTTCCTCAGAGACCCAGTACTTC. Amino acid sequence: CAVGPSSETQYF.

The rearrangement uses TRBV29-1 and TRBJ2-1; D uncertain. Trimming pared 2 bases from V and 4 bases from J, leaving 9 bases between. The CDR3 sequence is 13 residues long. Germline V lookup: CDR1 SQVTM, CDR2 ANQGSEA. CDR3 in DNA: TGCAGCGTTGAAAGCAGAATTTACAATGAGCAGTTCTTC. Encoded protein: CSVESRIYNEQFF.

The chain uses TRBV10-3 and TRBJ1-5; D uncertain. The CDR3 runs 13 residues. Per germline, CDR1 ENHRY and CDR2 SYGVKD. With 6 bases removed from V and 0 bases from J, the gap between germline ends came to 6 bases. CDR3 bases: TGTGCCATCAGACCCGATAGCAATCAGCCCCAGCATTTT. This gives the protein CAIRPDSNQPQHF.

The rearrangement uses TRBV3-1 and TRBJ2-3; 7 bases align to TRBD1. Germline CDR1 and CDR2: LGHDT and YNNKEL (reference sequence). This CDR3 spans 16 amino acids. Germline trimming cut 1 base from V and 3 bases from J; bases unmatched to any gene: 7. The CDR3 region is CASSQAGGLGTDTQYF. The DNA of the CDR3 is TGTGCCAGCAGCCAAGCAGGGGGATTGGGGACAGATACGCAGTATTTT.

In this sample, this clonotype turned up a few times. The chain has TRBV13 and TRBJ1-1; D is unclear. Germline loops: CDR1 PRHDT, CDR2 FYEKMQ (reference sequence). The CDR3 is 12 amino acids. V lost 4 bases and J lost 1, with 4 bases in between. The CDR3 here is CASSYRNTEAFF. The CDR3 DNA reads TGTGCCAGCAGCTACAGGAACACTGAAGCTTTCTTT.

This chain joins TRBV20-1 and TRBJ2-7; D call uncertain. CDR3 length: 16 residues. The V end lost 3 bases, the J end lost 0 bases, and 18 bases lay between the germline ends. CDR1 DFQATT and CDR2 SNEGSKA come from the germline V gene (reference sequence). CDR3 in amino acids: CSARSPTATSSYEQYF. The CDR3 nucleotides read TGCAGTGCTAGGTCCCCCACGGCGACAAGCTCCTACGAGCAGTACTTC.

The rearrangement uses TRBV20-1 and TRBJ2-1, with 8 positions matching TRBD1. Per the germline V gene, CDR1 is DFQATT and CDR2 is SNEGSKA (reference sequence). The CDR3 extends over 11 amino acids. Here the CDR3 DNA reads TGCAGAATGACAGGGGTCAATGAGCAGTTCTTC. It yields the protein CRMTGVNEQFF.

V is TRBV11-1 and J is TRBJ2-5; unclear D gene. Germline V CDR1 and CDR2: SGHAT, FQDESV (reference sequence). V was clipped by 5 bases and J by 1 base, with 14 bases between them. The CDR3 is 15 residues long. CDR3 nucleotide sequence: TGTGCCAGCAGCCTCTTGAGGAGAGCCCAAGAGACCCAGTACTTC. The encoded protein is CASSLLRRAQETQYF.